Presented here are 25 T cell receptor beta chains from one specimen sequenced in a study of blood T cell repertoires in COVID-19. TCRdb's copy holds only in-frame clones and misses some; the assay was immunoSEQ multiplex PCR. The top ten hold roughly 0.8% of the sample, which has tens of thousands of clones, around 90% seen once. Input material: peripheral blood. Receptor source: a woman of 80 years or more with acute or convalescent COVID-19.

The chain uses TRBV19 and TRBJ1-3, with TRBD1 matching over 10 bases. V was pared by 7 bases and J by 0 bases, with 3 bases of the junction left unmatched. Germline lookup yields CDR1 LNHDA and CDR2 SQIVND (reference sequence). The CDR3 contains 15 residues. This CDR3 is CASKGQGISGNTIYF. CDR3 nucleotides: TGTGCCAGTAAGGGACAGGGGATCTCTGGAAACACCATATATTTT.

The V gene is TRBV4-2, the J gene TRBJ2-1, with TRBD2 as a possible D gene (6 bases). V was clipped by 4 bases and J by 6 bases, with 19 bases between them. This CDR3 is built from 16 residues. CDR1 and CDR2 (germline): LGHNA, YNFKEQ. The CDR3 here is CASSPTGTGTPNEQFF. The CDR3 region has the DNA TGTGCCAGCAGCCCAACCGGGACTGGGACCCCCAATGAGCAGTTCTTC.

The chain recombines TRBV28 with TRBJ1-2; 7 bases are shared with TRBD1. The CDR3 contains 14 residues. CDR1 MDHEN and CDR2 SYDVKM come from the germline V gene. The J segment lost 1 base and the V segment lost 2 bases, leaving 1 base of the junction unmatched. CDR3 bases: TGTGCCAGCAGTTTAGGGACAGTTAACTATGGCTACACCTTC. It translates to CASSLGTVNYGYTF.

V is TRBV4-3 and J is TRBJ2-1; possible D gene TRBD1, 5 bases. The CDR3 runs 15 residues. V shed 1 base and J shed 0 bases, with 7 bases lying between them. In germline, CDR1 is LGHNA, CDR2 YSLEER. CDR3: CASSQGTSSYNEQFF. Written as DNA, the CDR3 is TGCGCCAGCAGCCAAGGGACAAGCTCCTACAATGAGCAGTTCTTC.

This chain joins TRBV27 and TRBJ2-5; 7 bases line up with TRBD1. The germline CDR1 and CDR2 sequences are MNHEY and SMNVEV (reference sequence). CDR3 length: 15 amino acids. V shed 3 bases, J shed 3 bases, and the junction held 7 bases outside the gene matches. The CDR3 coding sequence is TGTGCCAGCAGTTTCTCAACGACAGGGAAAGAGACCCAGTACTTC. Residues: CASSFSTTGKETQYF.

The chain joins TRBV5-1 to TRBJ2-5; possibly TRBD1 for D (8 bases). V gave up 6 bases and J gave up 4 bases, with 13 bases separating them. The CDR3 extends over 13 amino acids. Germline V lookup: CDR1 SGHRS, CDR2 YFSETQ. CDR3 loop: CASNRGGAETQYF. In DNA form, the CDR3 reads TGCGCCAGCAACAGGGGGGGCGCAGAGACCCAGTACTTC.

This clone was seen just once. The chain uses TRBV18 and TRBJ2-3, with 7 bases matching TRBD1. The CDR3 sequence is 14 residues long. CDR1 is KGHSH, CDR2 LQKENI, per germline. Germline trimming cut 2 bases from V and 1 base from J; bases unmatched to any gene: 0. The CDR3 DNA reads TGTGCCAGCTCACCAACAGGGGGCACAGATACGCAGTATTTT. Its protein is CASSPTGGTDTQYF. The full variable domain, in which reference TRBV18 and TRBJ2-3 provide the parts outside the CDR3, is NAGVMQNPRHLVRRRGQEARLRCSPMKGHSHVYWYRQLPEEGLKFMVYLQKENIIDESGMPKERFSAEFPKEGPSILRIQQVVRGDSAAYFCASSPTGGTDTQYFGPGTRLTVL.

V gene TRBV2 combines with J gene TRBJ2-1; TRBD2 might be the D (6 bases). Trimming took off 6 bases at V and 4 bases at J, with 22 bases between the two ends. Germline V gene data show CDR1 as SNHLY and CDR2 as FYNNEI. The CDR3 consists of 17 residues. CDR3 nucleotide sequence: TGTGCCAGCAGCCCTCTTAGCGGCCTAATGCTATACAATGAGCAGTTCTTC. It translates to CASSPLSGLMLYNEQFF.

The rearrangement joins TRBV3-1 (or the pseudogene TRBV3-2) to TRBJ1-5; a possible D gene is TRBD1 (5 bases). The CDR3 is made up of 14 amino acids. Germline V gives CDR1 LGHDT, CDR2 YNNKEL (reference sequence). The V gene lost 4 bases and the J gene lost 0 bases, with 7 bases spanning the gap. CDR3 DNA sequence: TGTGCCAGCAGCCTCCAGGGTAGCAATCAGCCCCAGCATTTT. This sequence encodes CASSLQGSNQPQHF.

This clone is a singleton in its sample. CDR3 protein: CASSWARGGYNEQFF. The CDR3 region has the DNA TGTGCCAGCAGCTGGGCTCGCGGGGGCTACAATGAGCAGTTCTTC. This sequence joins TRBV5-4 and TRBJ2-1, with 7 bases aligning to TRBD2. Germline CDR1 reads SGHNT; CDR2 reads YYREEE (reference sequence). The V segment lost 3 bases and the J segment 3 bases; nucleotides outside the gene matches: 6. This CDR3 region has 15 residues.

V usage is TRBV25-1 and J usage is TRBJ2-7; TRBD1 matches 12 bases. Looked up from germline, CDR1 is MGHDK and CDR2 is SYGVNS. J lost 4 bases, V lost 5 bases, and 9 bases had no gene match. The CDR3 has 16 residues. In DNA form, the CDR3 reads TGTGCCAGCAGTCTCATATCGGGACAGGGGGCGTACGAGCAGTACTTC. Amino acid sequence: CASSLISGQGAYEQYF.

The rearrangement links TRBV6-1 to TRBJ2-7, with 7 positions matching TRBD2. The CDR3 length is 14 residues. J was trimmed by 3 bases and V by 3 bases; bases with no gene match: 5. CDR1 MNHNS and CDR2 SASEGT come from the germline V gene. The CDR3 spells CASSDWGGNYEQYF. As DNA, the CDR3 is TGTGCCAGCAGTGATTGGGGGGGAAACTACGAGCAGTACTTC.

This clone is a singleton in its sample. This sequence joins TRBV19 and TRBJ1-2, with 7 nucleotides matching TRBD1. Germline-derived CDR1 and CDR2 are LNHDA and SQIVND (reference sequence). V trimming: 9 bases; J trimming: 7 bases; junction bases outside the gene matches: 14. The CDR3 spans 14 residues. CDR3 DNA sequence: TGTGCCAGCGCCACACGACAGGGAAGATCTGGCTACACCTTC. Translating gives CASATRQGRSGYTF.

This clone was counted only a few times. This sequence joins TRBV4-1 and TRBJ1-5; unclear D gene. The CDR3 totals 16 residues. Trimming cost V 1 base and J 1 base, with 11 bases left between them. CDR1 and CDR2 from the germline V gene are MGHRA and YSYEKL. This CDR3 reads CASSQVRGGSNQPQHF. In DNA, the CDR3 is TGCGCCAGCAGCCAAGTACGGGGAGGGAGCAATCAGCCCCAGCATTTT.

This chain connects TRBV14 to TRBJ2-5; 9 nucleotides line up with TRBD1. V shed 1 base and J 2 bases; nucleotides not matched to a gene: 5. This CDR3 spans 16 amino acids. Germline loops: CDR1 SGHDN, CDR2 FVKESK. The CDR3 is CASSQVGTGRQETQYF. CDR3 DNA sequence: TGTGCCAGCAGCCAAGTCGGGACAGGGAGGCAAGAGACCCAGTACTTC.

This chain uses TRBV19 with TRBJ1-3, with 8 bases aligning to TRBD1. CDR3 size: 18 residues. Germline values: CDR1 LNHDA, CDR2 SQIVND (reference sequence). V shed 2 bases, J shed 2 bases, and the junction held 11 bases outside the gene matches. The CDR3 nucleotides read TGTGCCAGTAGTATATGGTTTCGGACAGGGTCTACTGGAAACACCATATATTTT. This translates into CASSIWFRTGSTGNTIYF. Supplemented by reference TRBV19 and TRBJ1-3, the full variable domain reads DGGITQSPKYLFRKEGQNVTLSCEQNLNHDAMYWYRQDPGQGLRLIYYSQIVNDFQKGDIAEGYSVSREKKESFPLTVTSAQKNPTAFYLCASSIWFRTGSTGNTIYFGEGSWLTVV.

This clone was observed a single time. The chain employs TRBV19 and TRBJ2-7; 10 nucleotides line up with TRBD1. The CDR3 extends over 15 amino acids. Per the germline V gene, CDR1 is LNHDA and CDR2 is SQIVND (reference sequence). V was clipped by 4 bases and J by 3 bases; unmatched bases: 6. The CDR3 loop reads CASSRDGQGGYEQYF. The CDR3 DNA is TGTGCCAGTAGTAGGGACGGACAGGGGGGCTACGAGCAGTACTTC.

V and J are TRBV5-4 and TRBJ2-3; 10 nucleotides line up with TRBD2. Germline V gene lookup returns CDR1 SGHNT and CDR2 YYREEE (reference sequence). The CDR3 has 17 residues. Trimming removed 4 bases from V and 0 bases from J; junction bases left unmatched: 8. The CDR3 nucleotides read TGTGCCAGCAGCCTACTCATAGCGGGGGGTAGCACAGATACGCAGTATTTT. Its translation is CASSLLIAGGSTDTQYF.

The rearrangement links TRBV28 to TRBJ1-4; 10 bases are shared with TRBD1. The trim removed 6 bases at V and 4 bases at J, leaving 5 bases unmatched. The germline gives CDR1 MDHEN, CDR2 SYDVKM. This CDR3 is built from 15 residues. In DNA, the CDR3 is TGTGCCAGCAGAGACAGGGGGCAACGTAATGAAAAACTGTTTTTT. Residues: CASRDRGQRNEKLFF.

Worth noting for this clone: At the DNA level, this CDR3 is encoded by other sequences in the same sample as well. The chain combines TRBV5-1 with TRBJ2-3; the D gene is possibly TRBD2 (6 bases). This CDR3 spans 14 amino acids. Trimming removed 5 bases from V and 0 bases from J, with 10 bases in between. CDR1 and CDR2 (germline): SGHRS, YFSETQ. CDR3 protein: CASSSGTSTDTQYF. The CDR3 DNA follows: TGCGCCAGCAGTAGCGGAACTAGCACAGATACGCAGTATTTT.

This sequence joins TRBV18 and TRBJ1-1; 7 positions match TRBD1. Germline V lookup: CDR1 KGHSH, CDR2 LQKENI. Unmatched junction bases numbered 5, after V lost 4 bases and J lost 3 bases. The length of the CDR3 is 14 residues. The DNA of the CDR3 is TGTGCCAGCTCACTGACTCAGGGGGACACTGAAGCTTTCTTT. Amino acids: CASSLTQGDTEAFF.

The CDR3 region is CASSVGATDTQYF. CDR3 DNA: TGTGCCAGCAGCGTAGGTGCGACAGATACGCAGTATTTT. The chain joins TRBV9 to TRBJ2-3, with unresolved D. CDR3 length: 13 residues. V shed 0 bases and J shed 3 bases, with 5 bases lying between them. Germline V gives CDR1 SGDLS, CDR2 YYNGEE.

Concerning this clone: Other DNA sequences from this sample encode an identical CDR3 as well. The V call is TRBV6-1, the J call TRBJ1-2, with TRBD1 matching 7 bases. CDR3 length: 15 residues. Germline CDR1 is MNHNS and CDR2 is SASEGT. Trimming cost V 3 bases and J 5 bases; bases outside gene matches: 9. CDR3 in DNA: TGTGCCAGCAGTGATTTGACAGGGCCAAATTATGGCTACACCTTC. It translates to CASSDLTGPNYGYTF.

The rearrangement uses TRBV2 and TRBJ2-5, with D possibly matching TRBD2 (5 bases). This CDR3 is built from 14 residues. Germline lookup yields CDR1 SNHLY and CDR2 FYNNEI. Deletions cut 7 bases from V and 0 bases from J, with 12 bases between. CDR3 protein: CASKAEQYQETQYF. In DNA, the CDR3 is TGTGCCAGCAAAGCGGAACAGTACCAAGAGACCCAGTACTTC.

The chain combines TRBV4-2 with TRBJ2-3; 10 bases align to TRBD2. V shed 6 bases, J shed 5 bases, and the junction held 11 bases outside the gene matches. This CDR3 contains 16 residues. Germline CDR1 LGHNA, CDR2 YNFKEQ. CDR3 nucleotides: TGTGCCAGCAGTCCAAGCGGGGGGGCCATACAAGATACGCAGTATTTT. It encodes CASSPSGGAIQDTQYF.